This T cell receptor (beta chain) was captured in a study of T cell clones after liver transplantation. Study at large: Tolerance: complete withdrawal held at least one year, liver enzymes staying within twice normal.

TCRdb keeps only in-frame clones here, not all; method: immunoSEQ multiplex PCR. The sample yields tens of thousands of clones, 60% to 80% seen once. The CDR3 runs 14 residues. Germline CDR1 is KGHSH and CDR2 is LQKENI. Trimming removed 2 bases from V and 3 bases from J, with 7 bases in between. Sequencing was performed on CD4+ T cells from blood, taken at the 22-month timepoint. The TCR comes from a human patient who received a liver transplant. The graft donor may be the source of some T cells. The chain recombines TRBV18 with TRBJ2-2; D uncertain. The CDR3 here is CASSPREDTGELFF. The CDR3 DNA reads TGTGCCAGCTCACCAAGAGAGGACACCGGGGAGCTGTTTTTT. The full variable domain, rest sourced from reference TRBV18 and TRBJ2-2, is NAGVMQNPRHLVRRRGQEARLRCSPMKGHSHVYWYRQLPEEGLKFMVYLQKENIIDESGMPKERFSAEFPKEGPSILRIQQVVRGDSAAYFCASSPREDTGELFFGEGSRLTVL.